One and the same sample provided the 22 T cell receptor beta chains below, sequenced in a study of post-analysis software for immune sequencing data. The study's findings and limits: Patients used several TRBV segments, including TRBV5-6, TRBV5-1 and TRBV20-1, more often than controls.

The TCR beta cDNA libraries contained unique molecular identifiers. TCRdb called the PCR reads again in MiXCR, with one record for every CDR3 protein. The repertoire holds roughly 540,000 distinct CDR3 sequences, with approximately 34% as singletons. Which antigens these TCRs recognize remains unknown. The sample taken for sequencing was blood. These receptors originate from a girl under 18 with multiple sclerosis.

There are a few counts of this clonotype. J is TRBJ2-5 and V is TRBV9; 7 positions agree with TRBD2. The V and J ends lost 2 bases and 2 bases, in that order; junction bases with no gene match: 3. The CDR3 extends over 14 amino acids. CDR1 SGDLS and CDR2 YYNGEE come from the germline V gene. The CDR3 spells CASSVGGLQETQYF. The CDR3 DNA follows: TGTGCCAGCAGCGTGGGGGGACTACAAGAGACCCAGTACTTC.

V and J are TRBV3-1 and TRBJ1-2; 10 bases agree with TRBD1. This CDR3 comprises 14 residues. The V segment lost 6 bases and the J segment 6 bases; nucleotides outside the gene matches: 7. The germline gives CDR1 LGHDT, CDR2 YNNKEL (reference sequence). The CDR3 DNA reads as TGTGCCAGCAGACGAGCCGGGACAGGGGATGGCTACACCTTC. Its translation is CASRRAGTGDGYTF.

V and J are TRBV6-6 and TRBJ1-5; no firm D call. Trimming pared 5 bases from V and 2 bases from J, leaving 10 bases between. The CDR3 has 14 residues. CDR1 and CDR2 from the germline V gene are MNHNY and SVGAGI (reference sequence). CDR3 DNA: TGTGCCAGCAGTCATGACATGGGCAATCAGCCCCAGCATTTT. Amino acid sequence: CASSHDMGNQPQHF.

This clonotype has only a few counts. V usage is TRBV18 and J usage is TRBJ2-3; 14 bases line up with TRBD2. The CDR3 has 18 amino acids. Germline trimming cut 3 bases from V and 0 bases from J; bases unmatched to any gene: 5. Germline CDR1 and CDR2: KGHSH and LQKENI. The CDR3 DNA reads as TGTGCCAGCTCACCGCGCGGACTAGCGGGGGGAAGCACAGATACGCAGTATTTT. It yields the protein CASSPRGLAGGSTDTQYF. The whole variable domain, remainder taken from reference TRBV18 and TRBJ2-3, is NAGVMQNPRHLVRRRGQEARLRCSPMKGHSHVYWYRQLPEEGLKFMVYLQKENIIDESGMPKERFSAEFPKEGPSILRIQQVVRGDSAAYFCASSPRGLAGGSTDTQYFGPGTRLTVL.

A few counts support this clonotype. The chain joins TRBV6-5 to TRBJ2-7; 8 nucleotides agree with TRBD1. Germline CDR1 is MNHEY and CDR2 is SVGAGI. The junction had 9 bases not matched to a gene; V was cut back by 2 bases and J by 9 bases. The CDR3 sequence is 14 residues long. The CDR3 DNA is TGTGCCAGCAGTTACGACAGGGGCAGATCGGTGCAGTACTTC. Its protein product is CASSYDRGRSVQYF.

This clonotype was observed a few times. The chain combines TRBV4-1 with TRBJ2-1; D might be TRBD2 (6 bases). Trimming stripped 1 base from V and 7 bases from J, with 20 bases between. The CDR3 covers 17 residues. Germline V gives CDR1 MGHRA, CDR2 YSYEKL. The DNA of the CDR3 is TGCGCCAGCAGCCAAGGTGGGGGACTCTTGTCTTCAAATGAGCAGTTCTTC. Its translation is CASSQGGGLLSSNEQFF.

This rearrangement joins TRBV11-2 to TRBJ2-3; the match to TRBD1 covers 8 bases. Germline CDR1 reads SGHAT; CDR2 reads FQNNGV. V was clipped by 5 bases and J by 5 bases; unmatched bases: 9. The CDR3 is 15 amino acids. In DNA, the CDR3 is TGTGCCAGCAGCCGCGGGACAGGATTCTTAGATACGCAGTATTTT. It is translated as CASSRGTGFLDTQYF.

The V gene is TRBV3-1, the J gene TRBJ2-1; no clear D gene. Germline CDR1 is LGHDT and CDR2 is YNNKEL (reference sequence). This CDR3 comprises 14 residues. V shed 1 base and J shed 13 bases, with 17 bases lying between them. CDR3 DNA sequence: TGTGCCAGCAGCCAAGTTTCCGTACAAGAGACCCAGTTCTTC. This encodes CASSQVSVQETQFF.

The chain links TRBV7-9 to TRBJ1-6; D is unresolved. Germline V gene lookup returns CDR1 SEHNR and CDR2 FQNEAQ (reference sequence). The CDR3 is 15 residues long. Trimming cost V 5 bases and J 0 bases, with 8 bases left between them. DNA for the CDR3: TGTGCCAGCAGCCCGGCGAGCTCCTATAATTCACCCCTCCACTTT. It translates to CASSPASSYNSPLHF.

The CDR3 loop reads CASSLRAGALYGYTF. The CDR3 bases are TGTGCCAGCAGCTTAAGGGCAGGGGCCCTCTATGGCTACACCTTC. The rearrangement uses TRBV7-3 and TRBJ1-2; a weak D match, TRBD1 (6 bases). Germline-derived CDR1 and CDR2 are SGHTA and FQGTGA. Trimming shortened V by 1 base and J by 4 bases, and 13 bases separated the two germline ends. The CDR3 spans 15 residues. Supplemented by reference TRBV7-3 and TRBJ1-2, the full variable domain reads GAGVSQTPSNKVTEKGKYVELRCDPISGHTALYWYRQSLGQGPEFLIYFQGTGAADDSGLPNDRFFAVRPEGSVSTLKIQRTERGDSAVYLCASSLRAGALYGYTFGSGTRLTVV.

This clonotype was detected only a few times. The chain employs TRBV12-3 or TRBV12-4 and TRBJ2-3, with 8 bases matching TRBD1. The CDR3 is 16 residues long. Trimming removed 6 bases from V and 2 bases from J; junction bases left unmatched: 10. CDR3 sequence: CASRTQGALSTDTQYF. CDR3 nucleotide sequence: TGTGCCAGCAGAACCCAGGGGGCTCTATCCACAGATACGCAGTATTTT.

This clonotype came up a few times. The V and J genes are TRBV6-5 and TRBJ2-5; maybe TRBD2 (6 bases). The germline V gene has CDR1 MNHEY and CDR2 SVGAGI. V shed 0 bases and J shed 4 bases, with 9 bases lying between them. CDR3 size: 14 residues. The CDR3 region has the DNA TGTGCCAGCAGTTACTCGGAACTAGCAGAGACCCAGTACTTC. It specifies CASSYSELAETQYF.

The DNA of the CDR3 is TGCAGTGCTAGTTCAGGGGCGACAAACTATGGCTACACCTTC. Protein: CSASSGATNYGYTF. The V and J genes are TRBV20-1 and TRBJ1-2; D is possibly TRBD1 (6 bases). Per germline, CDR1 DFQATT and CDR2 SNEGSKA (reference sequence). V shed 3 bases and J shed 2 bases, with 13 bases lying between them. This CDR3 is 14 amino acids long.

The chain is built from TRBV6-1 and TRBJ2-3; 10 positions match TRBD2. V lost 4 bases and J lost 2; bases outside the gene matches: 9. CDR1 is MNHNS, CDR2 SASEGT, per germline. This CDR3 is 17 amino acids long. CDR3 DNA: TGTGCCAGCAGTGTGGTGGTTAGCGGGGGGATCACAGATACGCAGTATTTT. This codes for CASSVVVSGGITDTQYF.

This clonotype was found a few times. J is TRBJ2-7 and V is TRBV5-1; 7 nucleotides agree with TRBD2. Losses at the gene ends were 2 bases for V and 2 bases for J; bases not matched to a gene: 1. The CDR3 covers 13 residues. Germline V lookup: CDR1 SGHRS, CDR2 YFSETQ. Written as DNA, the CDR3 is TGCGCCAGCAGCTTTGGGACTACCTACGAGCAGTACTTC. Protein sequence: CASSFGTTYEQYF.

This chain links TRBV7-9 with TRBJ1-2; D is perhaps TRBD1 (5 bases). The germline V gene encodes CDR1 SEHNR and CDR2 FQNEAQ (reference sequence). The CDR3 totals 13 residues. Trimming took 4 bases from V and 4 from J, leaving 10 bases between them. The CDR3 DNA sequence: TGTGCCAGCAGCTCCCGGGACTCCTATGGCTACACCTTC. Residues: CASSSRDSYGYTF.

This clonotype has ten or more counts. The DNA of the CDR3 is TGTGCCAGCAGCTTCTGGACATCGGGCCAAGAGACCCAGTACTTC. This sequence encodes CASSFWTSGQETQYF. The V gene is TRBV3-1, the J gene TRBJ2-5, with D perhaps TRBD1 (5 bases). This CDR3 has 15 amino acids. Trimming took off 5 bases at V and 1 base at J, with 14 bases between the two ends. Germline V gives CDR1 LGHDT, CDR2 YNNKEL (reference sequence).

In its sample, this clonotype was seen a few times. The V call is TRBV20-1, the J call TRBJ2-3; 10 positions match TRBD2. The V gene end was trimmed by 3 bases and the J gene end by 2 bases; junction bases not matched to a gene: 5. The CDR3 sequence is 15 residues long. Germline CDR1 DFQATT, CDR2 SNEGSKA (reference sequence). CDR3 sequence (DNA): TGCAGTGCTAGTCCTACTAGCGGGAACACAGATACGCAGTATTTT. Protein sequence: CSASPTSGNTDTQYF.

The chain combines TRBV10-3 with TRBJ1-2; D is uncertain. CDR3 length: 14 residues. The germline V and J ends were trimmed by 4 bases and 7 bases, with 16 bases remaining between them. CDR1 is ENHRY and CDR2 is SYGVKD in the germline V gene. For the CDR3, the DNA is TGTGCCATCAGTGTGAGCCAGGAGGCCAGTGGCTACACCTTC. Translating it yields CAISVSQEASGYTF.

This clonotype has a handful of counts. V and J are TRBV5-1 and TRBJ2-4; maybe TRBD1 (6 bases). Trimming took off 0 bases at V and 8 bases at J, with 12 bases between the two ends. Germline CDR1 reads SGHRS; CDR2 reads YFSETQ. The CDR3 totals 14 residues. The CDR3 bases are TGCGCCAGCAGCTTGGAACAGGGTGCGGACATTCAGTACTTC. It is translated as CASSLEQGADIQYF.

In this sample, this clonotype turned up a few times. The V gene is TRBV29-1, the J gene TRBJ1-1, with D perhaps matching TRBD1 (6 bases). The CDR3 is 15 residues long. Per the germline V gene, CDR1 is SQVTM and CDR2 is ANQGSEA. Trimming pared 1 base from V and 3 bases from J, leaving 15 bases between. Here the CDR3 reads CSVEALGAGDTEAFF. CDR3 DNA sequence: TGCAGCGTTGAAGCGCTGGGGGCCGGGGACACTGAAGCTTTCTTT.

The chain couples TRBV20-1 to TRBJ2-7, with unresolved D. This CDR3 has 10 residues. Per germline, CDR1 DFQATT and CDR2 SNEGSKA (reference sequence). V gave up 4 bases and J gave up 3 bases, with 4 bases separating them. The DNA for the CDR3 is TGCAGTGCTAAAAGCTACGAGCAGTACTTC. Translation: CSAKSYEQYF.